This T cell receptor beta chain was documented in a study of T cell changes during pregnancy in multiple sclerosis (dated by TCRdb to about 2019). Regarding the research as a whole: In women with multiple sclerosis, the researchers looked at how the T cell repertoire shifted as pregnancy progressed.

The germline V end is reduced by 3 bases and the J end by 5 bases; junction bases left unmatched: 5. Measured from the cysteine to the phenylalanine, the CDR3 is 16 residues long. Only the CDR3 part of the read is kept: 48 bases, read in frame from the first base. The germline V gene yields KGHSH for CDR1 and LQKENI for CDR2. Preparation of the library involved the immunoSEQ multiplex PCR assay. Here the immuneACCESS table is served through TCRdb, limited to in-frame sequences with V and J called. Missing clones are a known gap in these copies; in checked studies unresolved V genes cover under half, and the rest lacks a known reason. For this sample the table gives over 70,000 clones, of which 94% were detected only once. Approximately 0.8% of the sample comes from the top ten. On this clone: This clone's antigen is unknown. No base quality information exists; no much larger clone differs at one position.

The sequencing here drew on peripheral blood, taken in the third trimester of pregnancy. The chain links TRBV18 with TRBJ2-1, and TRBD2 matches 12 of the central bases. This clonotype originated in a female donor with multiple sclerosis, enrolled in a pregnancy study. The DNA sequence is as follows: TGTGCCAGCTCACCTGGACTAGCGGGGCTAAACAATGAGCAGTTCTTC. Translated, this is CASSPGLAGLNNEQFF.